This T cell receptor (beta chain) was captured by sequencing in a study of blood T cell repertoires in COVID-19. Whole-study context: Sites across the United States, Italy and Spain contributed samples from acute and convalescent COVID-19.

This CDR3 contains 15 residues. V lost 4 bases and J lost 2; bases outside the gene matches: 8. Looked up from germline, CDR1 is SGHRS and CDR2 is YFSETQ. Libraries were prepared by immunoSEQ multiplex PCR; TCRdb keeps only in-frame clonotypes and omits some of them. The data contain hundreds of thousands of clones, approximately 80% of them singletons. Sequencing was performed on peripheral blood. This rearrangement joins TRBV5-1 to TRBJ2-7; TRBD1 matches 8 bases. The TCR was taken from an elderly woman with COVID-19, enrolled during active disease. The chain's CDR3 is CASSPQDRDPYEQYF. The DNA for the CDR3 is TGCGCCAGCAGCCCCCAGGACAGGGACCCCTACGAGCAGTACTTC.